The rows below give T cell receptor beta chains drawn from one sample of a study of T cell repertoires in cytomegalovirus infection. Antigens of these TCRs are unknown. TCRdb used MiXCR to reprocess the reads, holding one entry per CDR3 protein. The sample has some 900,000 distinct CDR3 sequences, over 25% seen once. Sequences were derived from cultured CD8+ T cells from PBMCs, sampled from culture after CMV antigen stimulation. The receptor set was obtained from a human donor in good health (CMV status not recorded). Some clones in this sample may be carry-over from other donors' samples. The CDR3 runs from the conserved cysteine through the conserved F or W. The D gene is left open where the match is weak. Size is stated for part of the rows, as once, few or many counts, or as a class when the clone is expanded.

NA	TRBJ1-6	12	NA	TRBV4-1	CASSHHDQTLHF	TGCGCCAGCAGCCACCACGACCAGACCCTCCACTTT
TRBD2	TRBJ2-1	16	NA	TRBV7-9	CASSLVASGERYEQFF	TGTGCCAGCAGCTTAGTCGCCAGCGGGGAAAGGTATGAGCAGTTCTTC
NA	TRBJ1-2	13	NA	TRBV11-2	CASSLANRYGYTF	TGTGCCAGCAGCTTAGCCAACAGGTATGGCTACACCTTC
NA	TRBJ2-1	13	NA	TRBV6-2/TRBV6-3	CASSLTPRNEQFF	TGTGCCAGTTCCTTAACCCCCCGAAATGAGCAGTTCTTC
TRBD1	TRBJ1-1	17	NA	TRBV19	CASSVLRQGAFNTEAFF	TGTGCCAGTAGTGTCCTAAGGCAGGGGGCCTTTAACACTGAAGCTTTCTTT
NA	TRBJ2-5	15	few	TRBV19	CASSRYRATQETQYF	TGTGCCAGTAGTAGGTACAGGGCTACTCAAGAGACCCAGTACTTC
NA	TRBJ1-2	13	NA	TRBV7-9	CASSLETNYGYTF	TGTGCCAGCAGCTTAGAAACAAACTATGGCTACACCTTC
NA	TRBJ1-1	14	few	TRBV5-1	CASSLESEGTEAFF	TGCGCCAGCAGCTTGGAATCAGAGGGGACTGAAGCTTTCTTT
NA	TRBJ1-5	13	NA	TRBV4-1	CASSQRPGEPQHF	TGCGCCAGCAGCCAAAGACCTGGCGAGCCCCAGCATTTT
NA	TRBJ2-2	16	medium-sized	TRBV6-5	CASSFGGVPNTGELFF	TGTGCCAGCAGTTTCGGGGGAGTACCCAACACCGGGGAGCTGTTTTTT
NA	TRBJ1-1	16	few	TRBV11-1	CASSLARYGLNTEAFF	TGTGCCAGCAGCTTAGCGCGATACGGCCTGAACACTGAAGCTTTCTTT
NA	TRBJ1-1	15	NA	TRBV15	CATSRDPSMNTEAFF	TGTGCCACCAGCAGAGATCCAAGCATGAACACTGAAGCTTTCTTT
NA	TRBJ2-2	17	many	TRBV12-3/TRBV12-4	CASITYEGDSNTGELFF	TGTGCCAGCATCACTTATGAGGGGGACTCTAACACCGGGGAGCTGTTTTTT
TRBD1	TRBJ1-2	16	few	TRBV29-1	CSVVPRTGEPPYGYTF	TGCAGCGTAGTGCCCCGGACAGGCGAACCGCCCTATGGCTACACCTTC
NA	TRBJ1-2	14	few	TRBV6-5	CASSYSIKAYGYTF	TGTGCCAGCAGTTACTCGATAAAGGCCTATGGCTACACCTTC
TRBD2	TRBJ2-5	18	few	TRBV4-1	CASSQERVLAGGPETQYF	TGCGCCAGCAGCCAAGAAAGGGTACTGGCGGGGGGCCCGGAGACCCAGTACTTC
TRBD2	TRBJ2-2	17	NA	TRBV6-2/TRBV6-3	CASSYQRGEENTGELFF	TGTGCCAGCAGTTACCAGCGGGGGGAAGAGAACACCGGGGAGCTGTTTTTT
NA	TRBJ1-4	16	NA	TRBV5-4	CASSVWTSTFNEKLFF	TGTGCCAGCAGCGTTTGGACATCTACATTTAATGAAAAACTGTTTTTT
NA	TRBJ1-2	16	few	TRBV28	CASISREGSIFYGYTF	TGTGCCAGCATTTCCAGGGAGGGGTCGATCTTCTATGGCTACACCTTC
NA	TRBJ2-3	13	NA	TRBV15	CATSGLHTDTQYF	TGTGCCACCAGCGGGTTACACACAGATACGCAGTATTTT
NA	TRBJ2-3	12	NA	TRBV19	CASSLHIDTQYF	TGTGCCAGTAGTCTACATATAGATACGCAGTATTTT
TRBD2	TRBJ2-7	15	NA	TRBV27	CASSLTAGLPYEQYF	TGTGCCAGCAGTTTAACAGCGGGGCTACCCTACGAGCAGTACTTC
NA	TRBJ1-4	16	NA	TRBV12-3/TRBV12-4	CASSFRSGAHNEKLFF	TGTGCCAGCAGTTTCCGGTCGGGGGCCCATAATGAAAAACTGTTTTTT